These 27 T cell receptor beta chains came from one sample sequenced in a study of graft-versus-host responses after intestinal transplantation. TCRdb keeps only in-frame clones here, not all; method: immunoSEQ multiplex PCR. The profile shows around 90,000 clones, about 95% of them singletons. Their antigen targets remain unknown. The sample here was unstimulated CD4+ T cells sorted from spleen or lymph node cells, taken before transplant. These receptors all stem from a human donor who was the organ donor for an intestinal transplant.

The chain is built from TRBV6-5 and TRBJ2-5; the D is unclear. Germline V CDR1 and CDR2: MNHEY, SVGAGI. This CDR3 spans 14 amino acids. Deletions cut 6 bases from V and 1 base from J, with 12 bases between. CDR3 sequence: CASSPLSSQETQYF. CDR3 in DNA: TGTGCCAGCAGCCCCCTGTCCAGCCAAGAGACCCAGTACTTC.

This chain links TRBV5-6 with TRBJ2-7; either TRBD1 or TRBD2 may supply D (7 bases each). CDR1 is SGHDT and CDR2 is YYEEEE in the germline V gene. The CDR3 length is 15 residues. V lost 1 base and J 4 bases, leaving 15 bases between the germline ends. CDR3 sequence: CASSLFRGGEYEQYF. CDR3 bases: TGTGCCAGCAGCTTGTTCAGGGGGGGCGAGTACGAGCAGTACTTC.

The chain carries TRBV2 and TRBJ2-1, with D unclear. The germline CDR1 and CDR2 sequences are SNHLY and FYNNEI. Trimming cost V 8 bases and J 1 base, with 12 bases left between them. CDR3 size: 14 residues. The CDR3 DNA reads TGTGCCAGCCGCCTGGGGAATTCCTACAATGAGCAGTTCTTC. Translation: CASRLGNSYNEQFF.

This chain links TRBV7-3 with TRBJ1-6; D is uncertain. Germline lookup yields CDR1 SGHTA and CDR2 FQGTGA. This CDR3 contains 12 residues. V dropped 5 bases and J dropped 4 bases, with 3 bases sitting between them. The CDR3 spells CASSLYNSPLHF. As DNA, the CDR3 is TGTGCCAGCAGCCTGTATAATTCACCCCTCCACTTT. The entire variable domain, with the rest obtained from reference TRBV7-3 and TRBJ1-6, is as follows: GAGVSQTPSNKVTEKGKYVELRCDPISGHTALYWYRQSLGQGPEFLIYFQGTGAADDSGLPNDRFFAVRPEGSVSTLKIQRTERGDSAVYLCASSLYNSPLHFGNGTRLTVT.

Remarks on this clone: Mismatch with germline at one junction end may stem from a read error. This sequence joins TRBV6-6 and TRBJ1-5, with D possibly matching TRBD1 (5 bases). The CDR3 sequence is 15 residues long. CDR1 is MNHNY and CDR2 is SVGAGI in the germline V gene (reference sequence). CDR3 nucleotide sequence: TGTGCCAGCAGTTACGCCGGACAAAGCAATCAGTCCCAGCATTTT. Protein sequence: CASSYAGQSNQSQHF.

The V call is TRBV7-2, the J call TRBJ1-5, with a weak D call TRBD1 (6 bases). Looked up from germline, CDR1 is SGHTA and CDR2 is FQGNSA. CDR3 length: 16 amino acids. Trimming shortened V by 5 bases and J by 2 bases, and 16 bases separated the two germline ends. CDR3 coding DNA: TGTGCCAGCAGCCCCCAAGGGGGGCAGGGCAATCAGCCCCAGCATTTT. Encoded protein: CASSPQGGQGNQPQHF.

The genes are TRBV11-2 and TRBJ2-7; D perhaps matches TRBD1 (5 bases). From germline, CDR1 is SGHAT and CDR2 FQNNGV. CDR3 length: 17 amino acids. Deletions cut 3 bases from V and 7 bases from J, with 25 bases between. CDR3 bases: TGTGCCAGCAGCTTTATAGGGGCTGGTACAAGCTTGGGAGAGCAGTACTTC. As protein: CASSFIGAGTSLGEQYF.

The chain joins TRBV6-5 to TRBJ2-5; a weak D match, TRBD2 (7 bases). V lost 2 bases to trimming and J lost 1 base, with 11 bases between them. The CDR3 spans 15 residues. Per the germline V gene, CDR1 is MNHEY and CDR2 is SVGAGI. The CDR3 bases are TGTGCCAGCAGTTACCGAGGGGGGGCCCAAGAGACCCAGTACTTC. This gives the protein CASSYRGGAQETQYF.

The J gene is TRBJ2-5, the V gene TRBV11-2, with D unresolved. V lost 3 bases and J lost 0, with 11 bases in between. The CDR3 runs to 15 residues. CDR1 SGHAT and CDR2 FQNNGV come from the germline V gene. In DNA form, the CDR3 reads TGTGCCAGCAGCTTGGGTCTAACAAACCAAGAGACCCAGTACTTC. Translated: CASSLGLTNQETQYF.

The chain recombines TRBV6-1 with TRBJ2-7; D not resolved. Deletions cut 7 bases from V and 0 bases from J, with 7 bases between. The CDR3 sequence is 12 residues long. CDR1 is MNHNS and CDR2 is SASEGT in the germline V gene. CDR3 sequence: CASIPDSYEQYF. The CDR3 DNA follows: TGTGCCAGCATACCGGACTCCTACGAGCAGTACTTC.

V is TRBV28 and J is TRBJ2-7; TRBD1 aligns across 9 bases. Looked up from germline, CDR1 is MDHEN and CDR2 is SYDVKM. The CDR3 sequence is 16 residues long. V lost 4 bases to trimming and J lost 5 bases; unmatched junction nucleotides: 12. The DNA of the CDR3 is TGTGCCAGCAGTTGGAACAGGGGGCCCGGCCTCCACGAGCAGTACTTC. This translates into CASSWNRGPGLHEQYF.

The rearrangement joins TRBV11-1 to TRBJ2-5, with 9 bases that match TRBD1. Germline-derived CDR1 and CDR2 are SGHAT and FQDESV (reference sequence). J gave up 3 bases and V 4 bases, and 0 bases lay outside the gene matches. CDR3 size: 13 residues. CDR3 sequence: CASSWDREETQYF. The DNA for the CDR3 is TGTGCCAGCAGCTGGGACAGGGAAGAGACCCAGTACTTC.

The rearrangement joins TRBV18 to TRBJ2-3; TRBD2 matches at 8 bases. This CDR3 is built from 16 residues. Germline V gives CDR1 KGHSH, CDR2 LQKENI. V shed 6 bases, J shed 2 bases, and the junction held 10 bases outside the gene matches. CDR3 amino acids: CASSYGGATITDTQYF. DNA of the CDR3: TGTGCCAGCTCGTACGGGGGGGCGACAATCACAGATACGCAGTATTTT. The full variable domain, with the rest looked up from reference TRBV18 and TRBJ2-3, is NAGVMQNPRHLVRRRGQEARLRCSPMKGHSHVYWYRQLPEEGLKFMVYLQKENIIDESGMPKERFSAEFPKEGPSILRIQQVVRGDSAAYFCASSYGGATITDTQYFGPGTRLTVL.

The chain combines TRBV7-2 with TRBJ1-1, with D perhaps matching TRBD1 (5 bases). Germline CDR1 is SGHTA and CDR2 is FQGNSA. This CDR3 region has 15 residues. With 5 bases removed from V and 2 bases from J, the gap between germline ends came to 15 bases. In DNA, the CDR3 is TGTGCCAGCAGCGAAACCGGGACGTTCAACACTGAAGCTTTCTTT. As protein: CASSETGTFNTEAFF.

J is TRBJ1-1 and V is TRBV5-1; D may be TRBD1 (5 bases). The CDR3 spans 13 residues. Germline V lookup: CDR1 SGHRS, CDR2 YFSETQ. Trimming took 4 bases from V and 3 from J, leaving 10 bases between them. Here the CDR3 reads CASSQGGDTEAFF. The CDR3 coding sequence is TGCGCCAGCAGCCAGGGAGGGGACACTGAAGCTTTCTTT.

The rearrangement joins TRBV19 to TRBJ2-5; weak D call: TRBD2 (6 bases). This CDR3 is built from 14 residues. CDR1 and CDR2 from the germline V gene are LNHDA and SQIVND (reference sequence). The V gene lost 6 bases and the J gene lost 5 bases, with 16 bases spanning the gap. The chain's CDR3 is CASSRLGAGETQYF. The CDR3 DNA reads TGTGCCAGTAGCCGACTAGGGGCTGGGGAGACCCAGTACTTC.

V gene TRBV7-9 combines with J gene TRBJ1-2; tentative D call: TRBD1 (5 bases). The length of the CDR3 is 13 residues. V lost 0 bases, J lost 7 bases, and 9 bases lay in between. Germline V gene sequence: CDR1 SEHNR, CDR2 FQNEAQ (reference sequence). This CDR3 is CASSLAGVSGYTF. CDR3 DNA: TGTGCCAGCAGCTTAGCGGGGGTTAGTGGCTACACCTTC.

The CDR3 here is CASSEGYQETQYF. The CDR3 DNA is TGTGCCAGTAGTGAGGGGTACCAAGAGACCCAGTACTTC. The chain recombines TRBV19 with TRBJ2-5; D possibly uses TRBD1 or TRBD2 (5 bases each). The CDR3 has 13 residues. Germline V CDR1 and CDR2: LNHDA, SQIVND (reference sequence). Trimming removed 5 bases at V and 0 bases at J, with 7 bases between.

In its sample, this clone was seen once. The chain is built from TRBV18 and TRBJ2-5; the D is unclear. CDR3 length equals 16 residues. The ends were cut back, 2 bases at V and 5 bases at J, with 18 bases in the middle. Germline V gives CDR1 KGHSH, CDR2 LQKENI. The CDR3 loop is CASSPIRRARAETQYF. The CDR3 nucleotides are TGTGCCAGCTCACCAATTCGGAGAGCCCGGGCCGAGACCCAGTACTTC.

The rearrangement uses TRBV28 and TRBJ2-5; D possibly corresponds to TRBD2 (5 bases). This CDR3 contains 12 residues. V shed 4 bases and J shed 5 bases, with 8 bases lying between them. From germline, CDR1 is MDHEN and CDR2 SYDVKM. The CDR3: CASSSKRETQYF. The CDR3 region has the DNA TGTGCCAGCAGTTCGAAGCGGGAGACCCAGTACTTC.

V gene TRBV5-6 combines with J gene TRBJ2-7; the D gene is possibly TRBD2 (6 bases). Germline values: CDR1 SGHDT, CDR2 YYEEEE. Trimming removed 7 bases from V and 5 bases from J, with 13 bases in between. There are 12 residues in the CDR3. This CDR3 reads CASPVPGDEQYF. DNA of the CDR3: TGTGCCAGCCCCGTCCCGGGGGACGAGCAGTACTTC.

The chain carries TRBV6-6 and TRBJ2-2; D is ambiguous. From germline, CDR1 is MNHNY and CDR2 SVGAGI (reference sequence). V lost 5 bases to trimming and J lost 7 bases, with 8 bases between them. The CDR3 loop spans 12 amino acids. Here the CDR3 DNA reads TGTGCCAGCAGTCTCCTCGGCGGGGAGCTGTTTTTT. Its translation: CASSLLGGELFF.

The rearrangement joins TRBV12-5 to TRBJ1-3, with no clear D. The CDR3 has 14 residues. V lost 1 base and J 4 bases, leaving 8 bases between the germline ends. Per the germline V gene, CDR1 is LGHNT and CDR2 is FRNRAP. In DNA form, the CDR3 reads TGTGCTAGTGGTTTGGGAGGCGCCGGAAACACCATATATTTT. It is translated as CASGLGGAGNTIYF.

This chain uses TRBV19 with TRBJ1-4; 9 bases align to TRBD1. After removal of 5 bases from V and 5 bases from J, the junction contained 6 bases not matched to a gene. The CDR3 contains 15 residues. CDR1 and CDR2 (germline): LNHDA, SQIVND (reference sequence). As DNA, the CDR3 is TGTGCCAGTAGTCCCGGGACAGGGACGAATGAAAAACTGTTTTTT. Amino acids: CASSPGTGTNEKLFF.

The chain joins TRBV6-1 to TRBJ2-7; 7 nucleotides align to TRBD2. V trimming: 5 bases; J trimming: 4 bases; junction bases outside the gene matches: 11. The CDR3 sequence is 15 residues long. Germline CDR1 and CDR2: MNHNS and SASEGT. The chain's CDR3 is CASSSDPGGTYEQYF. DNA for the CDR3: TGTGCCAGCAGTTCGGACCCGGGAGGAACTTACGAGCAGTACTTC.

Note on this clone: Other DNA variants within this sample encode the same CDR3. V is TRBV2 and J is TRBJ2-7, with a tentative D call TRBD1 (6 bases). Between the trimmed V and J ends, which lost 6 bases and 4 bases, there was a span of 10 bases. This CDR3 is 12 amino acids long. CDR1 is SNHLY, CDR2 FYNNEI, per germline. CDR3 region: CASRDSRYEQYF. CDR3 DNA: TGTGCCAGCAGGGACAGTAGGTACGAGCAGTACTTC.

The chain employs TRBV27 and TRBJ2-3; 8 bases align to TRBD1. From germline, CDR1 is MNHEY and CDR2 SMNVEV (reference sequence). The trim removed 7 bases at V and 3 bases at J, leaving 9 bases unmatched. This CDR3 comprises 15 residues. The CDR3 protein is CASTIRTGLTDTQYF. DNA of the CDR3: TGTGCCAGCACCATCCGGACAGGGCTGACAGATACGCAGTATTTT.